This T cell receptor beta chain was recovered during a study of blood T cell repertoires in COVID-19. Study in general: Donors in the United States, Italy and Spain gave samples during acute or convalescent COVID-19. The analysed material was cDNA or gDNA that came from T cells, B-cell-depleted T cells, or PBMCs.

In the original analysis: Researchers report that nucleated cell counts were estimated from reference gene primer amplification. Repertoires were generated with immunoSEQ multiplex PCR, while TCRdb's copy carries only in-frame clones and drops some. From that table come the V and J calls and clone size; the DNA was used to work out D and trimming. The repertoire has about 74,000 clones, approximately 81% of them found once; the top ten carry 7.5% to 9%. The V gene's germline CDR1 is SGHDT and CDR2 YYEEEE. The CDR3 loop spans 14 amino acids. The V segment lost 4 bases and the J segment 5 bases; nucleotides outside the gene matches: 4.

The TCR was taken from a man aged 50-60 years with active COVID-19. Sequences were obtained from peripheral blood. V and J are TRBV5-6 and TRBJ2-7, with 12 bases fitting TRBD1. CDR3 region: CASSPGQGAHEQYF. Here the CDR3 DNA reads TGTGCCAGCAGCCCGGGACAGGGGGCCCACGAGCAGTACTTC.